Below are 32 T cell receptor beta chains sequenced from a single sample in a study of T cell changes during pregnancy in multiple sclerosis. TCRdb's copy holds only in-frame clones and misses some; the assay was immunoSEQ multiplex PCR. The sample lists some 33,000 clones, roughly 89% seen once, with approximately 3.6% in the top ten. The starting material was CD8+ T cells from peripheral blood mononuclear cells, obtained in the second trimester of pregnancy. The receptors stem from a female donor in good health, enrolled as a control in a pregnancy study.

This chain connects TRBV6-5 to TRBJ2-7, with 12 nucleotides matching TRBD2. The CDR3 is 14 residues long. Germline V lookup: CDR1 MNHEY, CDR2 SVGAGI. The trim removed 4 bases at V and 4 bases at J, leaving 2 bases unmatched. The DNA for the CDR3 is TGTGCCAGCAGTTTGACTAGCGGGGGATACGAGCAGTACTTC. Translated, it gives CASSLTSGGYEQYF.

The chain uses TRBV16 and TRBJ2-2; 9 bases are a match to TRBD1. The CDR3 length is 15 residues. V shed 5 bases, J shed 6 bases, and the junction held 7 bases outside the gene matches. Germline V gene lookup returns CDR1 KGHSY and CDR2 FQNENV. The CDR3 nucleotides read TGTGCCAGCAGCAAGGGGACAGGGTCCCCCGGGGAGCTGTTTTTT. Encoded protein: CASSKGTGSPGELFF.

V is TRBV4-1 and J is TRBJ1-2; 9 nucleotides align to TRBD1. Germline trimming cut 4 bases from V and 6 bases from J; bases unmatched to any gene: 12. Per germline, CDR1 MGHRA and CDR2 YSYEKL. The CDR3 has 16 residues. The CDR3 sequence: CASSPYSRDRVHGYTF. The CDR3 nucleotides read TGCGCCAGCAGCCCCTACAGCCGGGACAGGGTCCATGGCTACACCTTC.

The rearrangement links TRBV9 to TRBJ2-3; possibly TRBD2 for D (6 bases). The CDR3 runs to 14 residues. The germline CDR1 and CDR2 sequences are SGDLS and YYNGEE. V lost 4 bases and J 2 bases, leaving 11 bases between the germline ends. DNA of the CDR3: TGTGCCAGCAGCAGTAGCGGAATCACAGATACGCAGTATTTT. Its translation is CASSSSGITDTQYF.

The chain couples TRBV5-4 to TRBJ1-1; D is perhaps TRBD1 (5 bases). The V gene lost 5 bases and the J gene lost 1 base, with 6 bases spanning the gap. The germline gives CDR1 SGHNT, CDR2 YYREEE (reference sequence). The CDR3 runs to 12 residues. CDR3 loop: CASRTENTEAFF. As DNA, the CDR3 is TGTGCCAGCAGGACAGAGAACACTGAAGCTTTCTTT.

This chain uses TRBV9 with TRBJ2-5, with TRBD1 matching 11 bases. The CDR3 is 16 amino acids. The germline CDR1 and CDR2 sequences are SGDLS and YYNGEE. J gave up 3 bases and V 2 bases, and 6 bases lay outside the gene matches. The CDR3 is CASSVRPGQGEETQYF. The CDR3 bases are TGTGCCAGCAGCGTCCGACCGGGACAGGGGGAAGAGACCCAGTACTTC. Supplemented by reference TRBV9 and TRBJ2-5, the full variable domain reads DSGVTQTPKHLITATGQRVTLRCSPRSGDLSVYWYQQSLDQGLQFLIQYYNGEERAKGNILERFSAQQFPDLHSELNLSSLELGDSALYFCASSVRPGQGEETQYFGPGTRLLVL.

The V call is TRBV27, the J call TRBJ1-5, with D tentatively TRBD1 (5 bases). The germline V gene encodes CDR1 MNHEY and CDR2 SMNVEV (reference sequence). Trimming cost V 2 bases and J 3 bases, with 8 bases left between them. This CDR3 region has 14 residues. The CDR3 sequence is CASSLDRYNQPQHF. The CDR3 DNA sequence: TGTGCCAGCAGTTTAGACAGATACAATCAGCCCCAGCATTTT.

This rearrangement joins TRBV5-4 to TRBJ2-5; TRBD2 is a possible D gene (7 bases). With 4 bases removed from V and 5 bases from J, the gap between germline ends came to 18 bases. The CDR3 is made up of 15 amino acids. Germline CDR1 and CDR2: SGHNT and YYREEE (reference sequence). The CDR3: CASSQEGGGPETQYF. In DNA, the CDR3 is TGTGCCAGCAGCCAAGAAGGGGGGGGCCCCGAGACCCAGTACTTC.

This clone was seen only a few times. The rearrangement joins TRBV6-6 to TRBJ1-1, with D unresolved. V was shortened by 8 bases and J by 8 bases, with 12 bases between the two germline ends. This CDR3 comprises 11 residues. Per germline, CDR1 MNHNY and CDR2 SVGAGI (reference sequence). The DNA of the CDR3 is TGTGCCAGCCCGACCGGGTCAGAAGCTTTCTTT. This sequence encodes CASPTGSEAFF.

The chain employs TRBV12-5 and TRBJ1-1; D unclear. Germline V gene data show CDR1 as LGHNT and CDR2 as FRNRAP. This CDR3 is 12 amino acids long. Trimming cost V 3 bases and J 2 bases, with 4 bases left between them. CDR3 sequence reads: CASGLLNTEAFF. Here the CDR3 DNA reads TGTGCTAGTGGTTTACTAAACACTGAAGCTTTCTTT.

The chain employs TRBV4-3 and TRBJ2-5, with a weak D call TRBD1 (6 bases). The CDR3 is made up of 14 amino acids. CDR1 LGHNA and CDR2 YSLEER come from the germline V gene. Deletions cut 4 bases from V and 3 bases from J, with 12 bases between. CDR3 loop: CASSREAGEETQYF. The CDR3 DNA follows: TGCGCCAGCAGCCGAGAGGCAGGGGAAGAGACCCAGTACTTC.

The chain is built from TRBV25-1 and TRBJ1-2; D may be TRBD1 (5 bases). The CDR3 consists of 15 residues. Trimming removed 5 bases from V and 4 bases from J, with 17 bases in between. Germline V gives CDR1 MGHDK, CDR2 SYGVNS. The CDR3 DNA follows: TGTGCCAGCAGTTTAGAAGCGACAGAGAGCTATGGCTACACCTTC. Its translation: CASSLEATESYGYTF.

This chain's CDR3 is CALGTGGVEDTQYF. For the CDR3, the DNA is TGTGCCCTCGGAACAGGGGGCGTTGAAGATACGCAGTATTTT. The V gene is TRBV10-3, the J gene TRBJ2-3; 9 bases fit TRBD1. The germline gives CDR1 ENHRY, CDR2 SYGVKD. This CDR3 contains 14 residues. The J segment lost 5 bases and the V segment lost 11 bases, leaving 11 bases of the junction unmatched.

The V gene is TRBV29-1, the J gene TRBJ1-1, with D tentatively TRBD1 (6 bases). Looked up from germline, CDR1 is SQVTM and CDR2 is ANQGSEA. The length of the CDR3 is 15 residues. V lost 1 base, J lost 6 bases, and 18 bases lay in between. This CDR3 is CSVEVGGGRRSEAFF. CDR3 DNA: TGCAGCGTTGAAGTTGGGGGGGGGCGCAGATCTGAAGCTTTCTTT.

The chain carries TRBV7-9 and TRBJ2-7; 12 positions match TRBD1. The V and J ends lost 2 bases and 4 bases, in that order; junction bases with no gene match: 6. CDR3 length: 16 residues. Germline CDR1 and CDR2: SEHNR and FQNEAQ (reference sequence). The CDR3 DNA reads as TGTGCCAGCAGCTTAAATCGGGGACAGGGGGCTTACGAGCAGTACTTC. It translates to CASSLNRGQGAYEQYF. Drawing the rest from reference TRBV7-9 and TRBJ2-7, the complete variable domain is DTGVSQNPRHKITKRGQNVTFRCDPISEHNRLYWYRQTLGQGPEFLTYFQNEAQLEKSRLLSDRFSAERPKGSFSTLEIQRTEQGDSAMYLCASSLNRGQGAYEQYFGPGTRLTVT.

The V and J genes are TRBV11-2 and TRBJ2-1; the D is unclear. The CDR3 totals 15 residues. Trimming pared 1 base from V and 0 bases from J, leaving 7 bases between. Germline V gene data show CDR1 as SGHAT and CDR2 as FQNNGV. This CDR3 reads CASSLVGSSYNEQFF. In nucleotides, the CDR3 is TGTGCCAGCAGCTTAGTTGGCAGCTCCTACAATGAGCAGTTCTTC.

This sequence joins TRBV7-6 and TRBJ1-1; possible D gene TRBD1, 6 bases. The V and J ends lost 6 bases and 3 bases respectively, with 20 bases between them. The CDR3 extends over 16 amino acids. The germline V gene has CDR1 SGHVS and CDR2 FNYEAQ. CDR3 sequence reads: CASREGIGGYDTEAFF. In DNA form, the CDR3 reads TGTGCCAGCAGAGAAGGTATAGGGGGATATGACACTGAAGCTTTCTTT.

This chain joins TRBV13 and TRBJ2-5; 8 bases line up with TRBD2. The CDR3 is 19 residues long. Unmatched junction bases numbered 22, after V lost 5 bases and J lost 5 bases. The germline gives CDR1 PRHDT, CDR2 FYEKMQ (reference sequence). The CDR3 sequence: CASSPQAGTSPFLGETQYF. The CDR3 coding sequence is TGTGCCAGCAGCCCACAAGCCGGGACTAGTCCTTTCCTAGGGGAGACCCAGTACTTC.

The chain combines TRBV27 with TRBJ2-2; 11 bases are a match to TRBD1. Germline V gene sequence: CDR1 MNHEY, CDR2 SMNVEV (reference sequence). The CDR3 spans 20 residues. The J segment lost 7 bases and the V segment lost 3 bases, leaving 19 bases of the junction unmatched. This CDR3 reads CASSFIGDRGSGREGGELFF. Written as DNA, the CDR3 is TGTGCCAGCAGTTTTATTGGGGACAGGGGGTCGGGACGAGAGGGCGGGGAGCTGTTTTTT.

The chain carries TRBV29-1 and TRBJ2-2; D gene unclear. CDR1 is SQVTM, CDR2 ANQGSEA, per germline. V shed 0 bases and J shed 6 bases, with 8 bases lying between them. This CDR3 region has 13 residues. This chain's CDR3 is CSVEDREAGELFF. The CDR3 nucleotides read TGCAGCGTTGAAGATCGAGAAGCCGGGGAGCTGTTTTTT.

This clone was recorded once. The V gene is TRBV7-2, the J gene TRBJ1-6; 7 bases agree with TRBD1. V lost 5 bases to trimming and J lost 9 bases; unmatched junction nucleotides: 16. CDR1 is SGHTA, CDR2 FQGNSA, per germline. This CDR3 region has 17 residues. The CDR3 here is CASSQTLLSGGSSPLHF. The CDR3, as DNA: TGTGCCAGCAGCCAAACACTATTATCAGGGGGAAGTTCACCCCTCCACTTT.

This chain links TRBV4-3 with TRBJ2-3; TRBD1 aligns across 8 bases. Germline trimming cut 4 bases from V and 1 base from J; bases unmatched to any gene: 1. The CDR3 loop spans 14 amino acids. The germline V gene encodes CDR1 LGHNA and CDR2 YSLEER. The CDR3, as DNA: TGCGCCAGCAGCCCGGGACAGGGCACAGATACGCAGTATTTT. Amino acids: CASSPGQGTDTQYF.

The chain employs TRBV25-1 and TRBJ2-5; no definite D call. Germline CDR1 reads MGHDK; CDR2 reads SYGVNS. The CDR3 loop spans 11 amino acids. V dropped 3 bases and J dropped 9 bases, with 8 bases sitting between them. CDR3 amino acids: CASSDWSSQYF. CDR3 coding DNA: TGTGCCAGCAGTGATTGGAGCTCCCAGTACTTC. The full variable domain, its missing parts supplied by reference TRBV25-1 and TRBJ2-5, is EADIYQTPRYLVIGTGKKITLECSQTMGHDKMYWYQQDPGMELHLIHYSYGVNSTEKGDLSSESTVSRIRTEHFPLTLESARPSHTSQYLCASSDWSSQYFGPGTRLLVL.

This chain uses TRBV5-8 with TRBJ1-4, with a possible D match to TRBD1 (5 bases). The CDR3 runs to 16 residues. The V end lost 4 bases, the J end lost 6 bases, and 19 bases lay between the germline ends. CDR1 is SGHTS, CDR2 YDEGEE, per germline. In DNA, the CDR3 is TGTGCCAGCAGCCCCGTATCGACAGACTCTTATGAAAAACTGTTTTTT. This encodes CASSPVSTDSYEKLFF.

The chain uses TRBV7-9 and TRBJ1-1, with D unclear. This CDR3 spans 14 amino acids. Germline lookup yields CDR1 SEHNR and CDR2 FQNEAQ (reference sequence). V dropped 5 bases and J dropped 7 bases, with 17 bases sitting between them. As DNA, the CDR3 is TGTGCCAGCAGCCCCCCTCTATCGGAGATTGAAGCTTTCTTT. It translates to CASSPPLSEIEAFF.

This chain links TRBV7-9 with TRBJ1-2, with D possibly matching TRBD1 (5 bases). Germline V gives CDR1 SEHNR, CDR2 FQNEAQ (reference sequence). The CDR3 extends over 15 amino acids. V shed 7 bases and J shed 7 bases, with 22 bases lying between them. CDR3 region: CASIGSREGSSGYTF. In DNA form, the CDR3 reads TGTGCCAGCATCGGAAGCAGGGAGGGGAGCAGTGGCTACACCTTC.

This chain connects TRBV4-3 to TRBJ1-5; TRBD1 matches at 11 bases. J lost 6 bases, V lost 4 bases, and 5 bases had no gene match. CDR1 and CDR2 (germline): LGHNA, YSLEER. This CDR3 comprises 15 residues. DNA for the CDR3: TGCGCCAGCAGCCCCGGGACAGGGGGATCTCAGCCCCAGCATTTT. Amino acid sequence: CASSPGTGGSQPQHF.

The rearrangement joins TRBV7-3 to TRBJ2-7; TRBD1 matches at 7 bases. J was trimmed by 6 bases and V by 0 bases; bases with no gene match: 8. This CDR3 spans 15 amino acids. Germline CDR1 reads SGHTA; CDR2 reads FQGTGA. The CDR3 DNA reads TGTGCCAGCAGCTTAACTTCCGGGACAGAGAGCGAGCAGTACTTC. It yields the protein CASSLTSGTESEQYF.

This chain connects TRBV10-1 to TRBJ1-6; a weak D match, TRBD1 (5 bases). The CDR3 is made up of 14 amino acids. Germline loops: CDR1 WNHNN, CDR2 SYGVQD (reference sequence). V gave up 11 bases and J gave up 0 bases, with 11 bases separating them. The CDR3 sequence is CAGRRGSYNSPLHF. DNA of the CDR3: TGCGCCGGCCGGAGGGGCTCCTATAATTCACCCCTCCACTTT.

This chain links TRBV4-3 with TRBJ2-1, with no clear D. The germline gives CDR1 LGHNA, CDR2 YSLEER. The CDR3 totals 16 residues. Trimming removed 2 bases at V and 0 bases at J, with 11 bases between. CDR3 in DNA: TGCGCCAGCAGCCAAAGCTTACCGGGCTCCTACAATGAGCAGTTCTTC. Its translation is CASSQSLPGSYNEQFF.

This clone showed up just a few times. The chain joins TRBV27 to TRBJ1-2; 11 nucleotides align to TRBD1. The junction had 5 bases not matched to a gene; V was cut back by 4 bases and J by 7 bases. The CDR3 spans 14 residues. Germline V gives CDR1 MNHEY, CDR2 SMNVEV (reference sequence). The CDR3 DNA reads TGTGCCAGCAGTTACAATGGACAGGGGGCTGGCTACACCTTC. Translated, it gives CASSYNGQGAGYTF.

The chain couples TRBV7-2 to TRBJ2-3; no clear D gene. The CDR3 is made up of 12 amino acids. Germline V gene sequence: CDR1 SGHTA, CDR2 FQGNSA. Deletions cut 5 bases from V and 4 bases from J, with 7 bases between. For the CDR3, the DNA is TGTGCCAGCAGCCCTAGTCCAGATACGCAGTATTTT. It specifies CASSPSPDTQYF.